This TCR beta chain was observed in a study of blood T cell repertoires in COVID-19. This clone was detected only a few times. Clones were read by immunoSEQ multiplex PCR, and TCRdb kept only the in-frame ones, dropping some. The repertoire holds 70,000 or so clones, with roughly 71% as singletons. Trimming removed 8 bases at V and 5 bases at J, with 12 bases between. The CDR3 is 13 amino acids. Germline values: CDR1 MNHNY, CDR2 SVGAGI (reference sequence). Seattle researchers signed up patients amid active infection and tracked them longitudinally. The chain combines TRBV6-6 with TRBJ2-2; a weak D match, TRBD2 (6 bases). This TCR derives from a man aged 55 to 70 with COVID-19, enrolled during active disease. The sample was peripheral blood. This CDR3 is CASVLAATGELFF. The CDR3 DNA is TGTGCCAGCGTACTAGCAGCTACCGGGGAGCTGTTTTTT.